This T cell receptor (beta chain) stems from a study of cytomegalovirus exposure and HLA in healthy donors. Study conclusions and caveats: Sequence variants that were highly shared formed a cluster that was likely a sequencing artifact. In a later analysis, specific HLA alleles were associated with around 17,000 TCR beta sequences at a 0.05 false discovery rate. In vitro work confirmed that three CMV-associated chains recognize CMV antigens. Earlier analysis yielded a pattern in which most TCR beta V segments were productive about 90% or about 30% of the time.

Notes on this clone: As yet, its antigen is unknown.

CDR3 length: 15 residues. After removal of 3 bases from V and 6 bases from J, the junction contained 4 bases not matched to a gene. Germline V gene sequence: CDR1 LNHDA, CDR2 SQIVND (reference sequence). Vbeta (60) and Jbeta (13) primers were used in the PCR. The table came from immunoSEQ multiplex PCR; TCRdb's copy has only in-frame clones and leaves some out. The sample includes tens of thousands of clones, roughly 79% of them seen just once. V gene TRBV19 combines with J gene TRBJ1-5; 11 nucleotides match TRBD1. The source material was PBMCs. The receptor's source is a man in his fifties in good health and CMV-seronegative. The CDR3 DNA reads TGTGCCAGTAGTATCTGGGGACAGGGGGGTCAGCCCCAGCATTTT. Protein sequence: CASSIWGQGGQPQHF.